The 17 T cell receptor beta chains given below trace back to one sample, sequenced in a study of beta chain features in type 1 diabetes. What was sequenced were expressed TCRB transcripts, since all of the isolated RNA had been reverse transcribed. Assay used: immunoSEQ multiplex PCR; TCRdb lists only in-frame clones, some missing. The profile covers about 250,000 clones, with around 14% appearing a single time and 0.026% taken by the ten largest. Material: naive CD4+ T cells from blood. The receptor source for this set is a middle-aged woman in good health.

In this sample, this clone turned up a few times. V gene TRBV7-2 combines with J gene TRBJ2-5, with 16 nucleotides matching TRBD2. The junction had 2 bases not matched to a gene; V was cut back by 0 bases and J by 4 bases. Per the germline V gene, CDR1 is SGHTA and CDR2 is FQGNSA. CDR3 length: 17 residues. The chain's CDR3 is CASSLAGLAGGPETQYF. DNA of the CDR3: TGTGCCAGCAGCTTAGCGGGACTAGCGGGGGGGCCAGAGACCCAGTACTTC.

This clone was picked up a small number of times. For the CDR3, the DNA is TGTGCCAGCAGTTCGACAGGGGATAATGGCTACACCTTC. This codes for CASSSTGDNGYTF. The chain carries TRBV2 and TRBJ1-2; 8 bases are shared with TRBD1. The CDR3 length is 13 residues. With 5 bases clipped from V and 6 bases from J, the junction kept 5 bases outside the gene matches. Per the germline V gene, CDR1 is SNHLY and CDR2 is FYNNEI. Drawing the rest from reference TRBV2 and TRBJ1-2, the complete variable domain is EPEVTQTPSHQVTQMGQEVILRCVPISNHLYFYWYRQILGQKVEFLVSFYNNEISEKSEIFDDQFSVERPDGSNFTLKIRSTKLEDSAMYFCASSSTGDNGYTFGSGTRLTVV.

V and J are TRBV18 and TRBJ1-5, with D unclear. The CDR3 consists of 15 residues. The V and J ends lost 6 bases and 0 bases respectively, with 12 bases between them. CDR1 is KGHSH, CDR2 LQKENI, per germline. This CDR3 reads CASSSSGNSNQPQHF. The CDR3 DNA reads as TGTGCCAGCTCGTCCAGCGGTAATAGCAATCAGCCCCAGCATTTT.

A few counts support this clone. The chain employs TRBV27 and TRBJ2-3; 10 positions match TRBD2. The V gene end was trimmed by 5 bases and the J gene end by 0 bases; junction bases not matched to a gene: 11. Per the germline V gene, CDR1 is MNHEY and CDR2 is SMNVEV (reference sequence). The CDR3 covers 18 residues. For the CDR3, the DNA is TGTGCCAGCAGTCCCCTTTTGATGGGACTAGCGAGCACAGATACGCAGTATTTT. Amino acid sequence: CASSPLLMGLASTDTQYF.

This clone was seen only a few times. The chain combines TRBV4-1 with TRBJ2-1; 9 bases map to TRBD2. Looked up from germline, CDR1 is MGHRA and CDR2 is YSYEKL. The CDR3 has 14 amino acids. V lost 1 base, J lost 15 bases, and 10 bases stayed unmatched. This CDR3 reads CASSQGGGGAGVFF. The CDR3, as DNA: TGCGCCAGCAGCCAAGGAGGCGGGGGGGCCGGGGTGTTCTTC.

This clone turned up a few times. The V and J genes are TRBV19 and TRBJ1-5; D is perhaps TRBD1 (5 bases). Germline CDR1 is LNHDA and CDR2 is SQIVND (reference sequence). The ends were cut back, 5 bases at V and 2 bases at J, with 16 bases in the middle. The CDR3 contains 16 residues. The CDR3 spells CASSGEAGRGNQPQHF. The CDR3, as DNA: TGTGCCAGTAGTGGAGAGGCGGGGCGCGGCAATCAGCCCCAGCATTTT.

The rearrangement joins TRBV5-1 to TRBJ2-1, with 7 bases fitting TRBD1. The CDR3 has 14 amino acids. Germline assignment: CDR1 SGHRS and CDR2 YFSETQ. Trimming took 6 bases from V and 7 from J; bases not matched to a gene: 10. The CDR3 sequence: CASNWDSLVNEQFF. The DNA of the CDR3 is TGCGCCAGCAACTGGGACAGCCTAGTAAATGAGCAGTTCTTC.

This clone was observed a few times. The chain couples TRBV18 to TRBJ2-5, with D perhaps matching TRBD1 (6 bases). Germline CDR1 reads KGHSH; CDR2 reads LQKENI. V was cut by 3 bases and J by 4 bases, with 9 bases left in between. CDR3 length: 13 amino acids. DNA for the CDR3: TGTGCCAGCTCACCGCCGACAGGAGAGACCCAGTACTTC. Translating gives CASSPPTGETQYF.

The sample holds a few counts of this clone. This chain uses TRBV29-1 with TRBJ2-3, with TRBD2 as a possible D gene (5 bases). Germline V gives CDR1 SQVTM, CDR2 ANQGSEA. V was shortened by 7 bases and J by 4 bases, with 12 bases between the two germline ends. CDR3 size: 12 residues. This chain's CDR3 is CSARVSADTQYF. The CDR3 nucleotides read TGCAGCGCGCGGGTTTCGGCAGATACGCAGTATTTT.

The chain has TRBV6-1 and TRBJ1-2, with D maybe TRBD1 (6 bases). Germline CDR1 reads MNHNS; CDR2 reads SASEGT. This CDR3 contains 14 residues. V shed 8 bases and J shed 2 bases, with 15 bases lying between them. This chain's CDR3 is CASHKGEFNYGYTF. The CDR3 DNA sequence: TGTGCCAGCCACAAGGGGGAATTCAACTATGGCTACACCTTC.

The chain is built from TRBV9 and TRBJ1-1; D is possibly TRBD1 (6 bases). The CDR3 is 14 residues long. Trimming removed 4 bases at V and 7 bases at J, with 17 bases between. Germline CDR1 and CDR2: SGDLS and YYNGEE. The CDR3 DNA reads TGTGCCAGCAGCTCAATCACAGGGTTAGGTGAAGCTTTCTTT. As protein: CASSSITGLGEAFF.

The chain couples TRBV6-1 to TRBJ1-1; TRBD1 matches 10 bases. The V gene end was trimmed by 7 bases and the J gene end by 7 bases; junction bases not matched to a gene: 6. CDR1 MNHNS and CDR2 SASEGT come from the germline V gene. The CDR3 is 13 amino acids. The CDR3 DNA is TGTGCCAGCAAACGGACAGGGGGAGTTGAAGCTTTCTTT. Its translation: CASKRTGGVEAFF.

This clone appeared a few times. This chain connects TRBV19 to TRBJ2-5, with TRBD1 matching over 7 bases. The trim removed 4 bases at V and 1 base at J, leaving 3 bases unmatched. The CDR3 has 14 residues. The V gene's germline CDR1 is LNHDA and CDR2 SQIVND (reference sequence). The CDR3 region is CASSRQGRQETQYF. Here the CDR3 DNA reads TGTGCCAGTAGTAGACAGGGTCGCCAAGAGACCCAGTACTTC.

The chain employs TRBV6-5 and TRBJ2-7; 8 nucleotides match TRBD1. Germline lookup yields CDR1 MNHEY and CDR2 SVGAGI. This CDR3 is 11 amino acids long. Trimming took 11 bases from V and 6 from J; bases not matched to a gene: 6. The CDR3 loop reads CACDRGFEQYF. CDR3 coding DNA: TGTGCCTGCGACAGGGGATTCGAGCAGTACTTC.

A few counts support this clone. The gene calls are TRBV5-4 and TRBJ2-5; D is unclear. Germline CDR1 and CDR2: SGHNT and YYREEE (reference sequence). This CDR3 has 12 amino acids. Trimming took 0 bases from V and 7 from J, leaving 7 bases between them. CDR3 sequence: CASSLDYATQYF. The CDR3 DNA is TGTGCCAGCAGCTTGGACTACGCGACCCAGTACTTC. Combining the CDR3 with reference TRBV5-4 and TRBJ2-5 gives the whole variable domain ETGVTQSPTHLIKTRGQQVTLRCSSQSGHNTVSWYQQALGQGPQFIFQYYREEENGRGNFPPRFSGLQFPNYSSELNVNALELDDSALYLCASSLDYATQYFGPGTRLLVL.

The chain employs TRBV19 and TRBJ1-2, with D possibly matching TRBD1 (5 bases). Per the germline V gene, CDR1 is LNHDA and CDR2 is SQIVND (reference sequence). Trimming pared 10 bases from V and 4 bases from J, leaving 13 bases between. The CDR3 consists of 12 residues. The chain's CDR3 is CATSPGGYGYTF. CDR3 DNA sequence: TGTGCCACTTCCCCGGGGGGCTATGGCTACACCTTC.

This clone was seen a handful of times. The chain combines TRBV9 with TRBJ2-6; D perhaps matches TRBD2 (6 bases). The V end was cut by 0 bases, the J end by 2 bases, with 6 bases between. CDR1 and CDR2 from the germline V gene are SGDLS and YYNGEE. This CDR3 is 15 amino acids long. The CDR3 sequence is CASSVGGAGANVLTF. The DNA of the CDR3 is TGTGCCAGCAGCGTAGGGGGGGCTGGGGCCAACGTCCTGACTTTC.